There are a few counts of the clone carrying this T cell receptor beta chain. Germline CDR1 SNHLY, CDR2 FYNNEI. Unmatched junction bases numbered 11, after V lost 6 bases and J lost 0 bases. The CDR3 extends over 16 amino acids. The sample originates from a study of patients and donors after allogeneic stem cell transplantation. TCRdb passed the RT-PCR reads through MiXCR, listing each CDR3 protein once. Of roughly 940,000 distinct CDR3 sequences in the sample, over 15% were seen once. The TCR was taken from a human donor who was either an allogeneic HSCT recipient or a stem cell or donor lymphocyte infusion donor (not recorded which). It is not recorded whose cells these are; they may come from a transplant donor. The V gene is TRBV2, the J gene TRBJ2-7; 7 positions match TRBD2. Sequenced: blood, either unsorted or a sorted T cell fraction (not recorded which). The DNA for the CDR3 is TGTGCCAGCAGCAGCTCAAGTTGGACTAGCTCCTACGAGCAGTACTTC. Translated: CASSSSSWTSSYEQYF.